This T cell receptor beta chain was obtained from a study of T-cell memory formation after mild COVID-19. Study information: Most TCR clusters belonged to a single donor.

TCRdb used MiXCR to reprocess the 5' RACE reads, holding one entry per CDR3 protein. The sample has hundreds of thousands of distinct CDR3 sequences, about 20% seen once. In this sample, this clonotype turned up a few times. Its target is not known. Findings and limits, study-wide: Contracting clones from day 15 to 85 showed balanced CD4/CD8; later expanders favored CD4+. SARS-CoV-2 specificity was not confirmed for second-wave clones peaking on day 37. Among contracting clones, CD4+ were mainly CM/EM and CD8+ enriched in EMRA.

CDR3 size: 13 residues. Germline loops: CDR1 SGHAT, CDR2 FQDESV (reference sequence). The germline V and J ends were trimmed by 7 bases and 4 bases, with 11 bases remaining between them. The specimen sequenced was PBMCs or a T cell subset sorted from them (not recorded which). This chain joins TRBV11-1 and TRBJ2-1; D is undetermined. This sequence originates from an adult woman who had mild COVID-19 (a few samples of this study predate the infection). Cell type and time point are not known. CDR3 loop: CASTVNGYNEQFF. Here the CDR3 DNA reads TGTGCCAGCACCGTAAACGGATACAATGAGCAGTTCTTC.